This TCR beta chain originates from a study of blood T cell repertoires in COVID-19. About the research overall: The samples span acute and convalescent COVID-19 from the United States, Italy and Spain.

TCRdb keeps only in-frame clones here, not all; method: immunoSEQ multiplex PCR. The profile shows 70,000 to 90,000 clones, roughly 80% of them singletons. This CDR3 has 16 amino acids. Germline loops: CDR1 MNHEY, CDR2 SMNVEV (reference sequence). J gave up 1 base and V 5 bases, and 7 bases lay outside the gene matches. The chain has TRBV27 and TRBJ2-1, with TRBD1 matching over 8 bases. Sequencing was carried out using peripheral blood. This TCR was recovered from a woman aged 55-75 years with acute or convalescent COVID-19. CDR3 loop: CASSGQGSFSYNEQFF. The CDR3 DNA sequence: TGTGCCAGCAGTGGACAGGGCTCCTTTTCCTACAATGAGCAGTTCTTC.